The 9 T cell receptor beta chains given below trace back to one sample, sequenced in a study of Ad26.COV2.S vaccination and SARS-CoV-2 variants. Treatment given: some 20 received Ad26.COV2.S at low or high dose, single or two shots; roughly 5 received placebo; per-sample allocation not given. Sampling was performed 63 days after the first vaccine or placebo injection. Here immunoSEQ multiplex PCR was the method, and the copy in TCRdb shows in-frame clones only, minus some. The repertoire has about 350,000 clones, roughly 90% of them found once; the top ten carry about 10%. The input for sequencing was peripheral blood, taken in a trial of Ad26.COV2.S vaccine versus placebo. These receptors all come from a person aged 18 to 59 who received the Ad26.COV2.S COVID-19 vaccine or a placebo.

This clone was seen only a few times. V gene TRBV4-2 combines with J gene TRBJ1-5, with TRBD1 identical over 10 bases. The V gene end was trimmed by 0 bases and the J gene end by 6 bases; junction bases not matched to a gene: 11. The CDR3 extends over 18 amino acids. CDR1 LGHNA and CDR2 YNFKEQ come from the germline V gene. As DNA, the CDR3 is TGTGCCAGCAGCCAAGATCTATTCGGACAGGGGGGGAGTCAGCCCCAGCATTTT. It translates to CASSQDLFGQGGSQPQHF.

There are a few counts of this clone. The rearrangement joins TRBV5-1 to TRBJ1-1; D is uncertain. This CDR3 region has 16 residues. The V end was cut by 0 bases, the J end by 0 bases, with 12 bases between. Germline V CDR1 and CDR2: SGHRS, YFSETQ. The CDR3 DNA follows: TGCGCCAGCAGCTTGGATGGGGTCTCCATGAACACTGAAGCTTTCTTT. Translated, it gives CASSLDGVSMNTEAFF.

The V gene is TRBV3-1 (or the pseudogene TRBV3-2), the J gene TRBJ2-5; 8 bases line up with TRBD2. Trimming removed 6 bases from V and 2 bases from J; junction bases left unmatched: 8. Germline values: CDR1 LGHDT, CDR2 YNNKEL (reference sequence). This CDR3 is built from 15 residues. DNA for the CDR3: TGTGCCAGCAGGAAACTAGCGGCTATTCAAGAGACCCAGTACTTC. It yields the protein CASRKLAAIQETQYF.

About this clone: Additional DNA sequences in this sample encode the identical CDR3. The V gene is TRBV10-3, the J gene TRBJ2-3; D is unclear. The CDR3 contains 14 residues. Germline assignment: CDR1 ENHRY and CDR2 SYGVKD. The V end lost 0 bases, the J end lost 3 bases, and 7 bases lay between the germline ends. The CDR3 DNA reads TGTGCCATCAGTGAGTCTGTCGGGACAGATACGCAGTATTTT. This gives the protein CAISESVGTDTQYF.

The V call is TRBV27, the J call TRBJ1-1, with 8 bases fitting TRBD1. CDR1 is MNHEY, CDR2 SMNVEV, per germline (reference sequence). V dropped 5 bases and J dropped 2; count of bases not matched to a gene: 10. CDR3 size: 16 residues. The CDR3 DNA is TGTGCCAGCAGTCCCGGGGACAGGAGGGCTAACACTGAAGCTTTCTTT. It is translated as CASSPGDRRANTEAFF.

In nucleotides, the CDR3 is TGCGCCAGCAGCGCCCTGGGTCCCTCTATGGCTTTCTTT. Protein: CASSALGPSMAFF. This chain connects TRBV5-1 to TRBJ1-1; D is uncertain. Between the trimmed V and J ends, which lost 4 bases and 11 bases, there was a span of 18 bases. Per germline, CDR1 SGHRS and CDR2 YFSETQ. This CDR3 spans 13 amino acids.

J is TRBJ2-3 and V is TRBV12-5; TRBD2 aligns across 11 bases. Germline CDR1 LGHNT, CDR2 FRNRAP. The CDR3 loop spans 15 amino acids. V trimming: 2 bases; J trimming: 5 bases; junction bases outside the gene matches: 3. The CDR3 loop is CASGLIAGGQDTQYF. DNA of the CDR3: TGTGCTAGTGGTTTGATAGCGGGGGGGCAAGATACGCAGTATTTT.

J is TRBJ2-2 and V is TRBV4-3; D remains ambiguous. CDR1 and CDR2 (germline): LGHNA, YSLEER. This CDR3 has 16 amino acids. Trimming pared 1 base from V and 1 base from J, leaving 10 bases between. The CDR3 region is CASSQGVAGNTGELFF. DNA of the CDR3: TGCGCCAGCAGCCAAGGGGTAGCAGGGAACACCGGGGAGCTGTTTTTT.

The chain uses TRBV7-2 and TRBJ2-1; D call uncertain. This CDR3 is 14 amino acids long. Germline V gene data show CDR1 as SGHTA and CDR2 as FQGNSA. V was pared by 5 bases and J by 1 base, with 9 bases between. The DNA for the CDR3 is TGTGCCAGCAGCGTCCCCTTATCCTACAATGAGCAGTTCTTC. Translated, it gives CASSVPLSYNEQFF.